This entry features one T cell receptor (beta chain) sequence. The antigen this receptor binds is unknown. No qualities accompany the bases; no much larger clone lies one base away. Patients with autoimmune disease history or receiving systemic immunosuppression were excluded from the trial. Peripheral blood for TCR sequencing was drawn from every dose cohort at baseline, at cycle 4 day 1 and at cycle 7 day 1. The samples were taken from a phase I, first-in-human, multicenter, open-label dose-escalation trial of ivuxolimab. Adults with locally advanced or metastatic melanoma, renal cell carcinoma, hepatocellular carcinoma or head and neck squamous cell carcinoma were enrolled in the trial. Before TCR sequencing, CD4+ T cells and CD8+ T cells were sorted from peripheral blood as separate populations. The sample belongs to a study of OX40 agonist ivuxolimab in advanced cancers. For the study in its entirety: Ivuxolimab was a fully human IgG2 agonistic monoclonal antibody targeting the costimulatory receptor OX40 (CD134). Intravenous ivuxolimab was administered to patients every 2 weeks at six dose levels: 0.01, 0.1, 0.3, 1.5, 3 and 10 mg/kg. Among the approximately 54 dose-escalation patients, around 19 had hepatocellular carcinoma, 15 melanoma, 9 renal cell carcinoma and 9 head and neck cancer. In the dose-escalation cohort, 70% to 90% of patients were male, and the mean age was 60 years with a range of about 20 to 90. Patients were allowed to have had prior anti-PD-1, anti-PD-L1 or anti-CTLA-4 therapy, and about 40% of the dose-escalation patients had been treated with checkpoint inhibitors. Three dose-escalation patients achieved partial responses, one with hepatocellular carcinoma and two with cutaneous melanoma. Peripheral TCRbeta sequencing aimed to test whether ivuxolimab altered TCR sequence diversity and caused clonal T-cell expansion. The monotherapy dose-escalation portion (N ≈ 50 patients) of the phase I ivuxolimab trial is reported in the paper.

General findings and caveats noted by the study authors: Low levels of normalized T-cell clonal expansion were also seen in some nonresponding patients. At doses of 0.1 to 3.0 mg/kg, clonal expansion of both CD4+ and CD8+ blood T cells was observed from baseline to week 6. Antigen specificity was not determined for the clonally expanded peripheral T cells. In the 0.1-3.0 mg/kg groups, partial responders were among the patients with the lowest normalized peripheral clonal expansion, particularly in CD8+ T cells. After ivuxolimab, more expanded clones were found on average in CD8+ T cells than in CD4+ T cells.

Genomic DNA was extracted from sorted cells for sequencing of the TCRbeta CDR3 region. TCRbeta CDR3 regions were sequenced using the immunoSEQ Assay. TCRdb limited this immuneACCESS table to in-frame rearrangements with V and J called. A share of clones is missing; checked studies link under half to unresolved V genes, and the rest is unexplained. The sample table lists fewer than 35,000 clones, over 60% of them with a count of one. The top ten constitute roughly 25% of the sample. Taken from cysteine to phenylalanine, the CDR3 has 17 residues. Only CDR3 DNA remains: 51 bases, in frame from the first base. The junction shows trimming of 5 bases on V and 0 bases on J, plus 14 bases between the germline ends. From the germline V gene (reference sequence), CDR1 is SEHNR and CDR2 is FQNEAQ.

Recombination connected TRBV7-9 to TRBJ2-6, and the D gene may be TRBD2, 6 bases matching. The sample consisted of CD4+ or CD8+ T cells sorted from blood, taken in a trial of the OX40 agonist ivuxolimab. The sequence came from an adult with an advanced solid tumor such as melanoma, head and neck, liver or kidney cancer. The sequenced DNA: TGTGCCAGCAGCCTAACGGGGACTTTCTCTGGGGCCAACGTCCTGACTTTC. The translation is CASSLTGTFSGANVLTF.